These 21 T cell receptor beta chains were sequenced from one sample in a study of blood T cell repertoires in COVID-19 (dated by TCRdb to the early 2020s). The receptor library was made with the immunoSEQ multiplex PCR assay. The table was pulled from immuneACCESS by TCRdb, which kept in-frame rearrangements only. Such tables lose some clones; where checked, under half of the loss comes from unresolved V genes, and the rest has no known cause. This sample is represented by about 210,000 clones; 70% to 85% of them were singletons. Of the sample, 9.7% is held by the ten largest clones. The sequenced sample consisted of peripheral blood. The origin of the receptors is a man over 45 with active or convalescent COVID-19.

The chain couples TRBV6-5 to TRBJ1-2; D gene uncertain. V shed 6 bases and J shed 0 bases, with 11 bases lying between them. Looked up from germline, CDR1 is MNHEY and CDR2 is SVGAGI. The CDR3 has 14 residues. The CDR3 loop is CASSLAPTNYGYTF. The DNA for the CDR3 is TGTGCCAGCAGCCTTGCGCCAACTAACTATGGCTACACCTTC.

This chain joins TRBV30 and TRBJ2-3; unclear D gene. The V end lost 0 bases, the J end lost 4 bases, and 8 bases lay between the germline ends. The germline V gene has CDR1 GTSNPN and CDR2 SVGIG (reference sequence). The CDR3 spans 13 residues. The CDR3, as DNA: TGTGCCTGGAGTGTCTCTGCGTCAGATACGCAGTATTTT. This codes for CAWSVSASDTQYF.

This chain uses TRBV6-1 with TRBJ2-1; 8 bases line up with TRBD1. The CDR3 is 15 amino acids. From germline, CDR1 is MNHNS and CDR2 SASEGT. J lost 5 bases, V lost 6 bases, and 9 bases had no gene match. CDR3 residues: CASSDSGQANNEQFF. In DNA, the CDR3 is TGTGCCAGCAGCGACTCGGGACAGGCTAACAATGAGCAGTTCTTC.

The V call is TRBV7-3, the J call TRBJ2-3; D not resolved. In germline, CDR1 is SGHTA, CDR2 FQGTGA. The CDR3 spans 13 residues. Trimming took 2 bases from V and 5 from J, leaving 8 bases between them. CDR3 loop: CASSLAPGDTQYF. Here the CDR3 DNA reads TGTGCCAGCAGCTTAGCCCCAGGAGATACGCAGTATTTT.

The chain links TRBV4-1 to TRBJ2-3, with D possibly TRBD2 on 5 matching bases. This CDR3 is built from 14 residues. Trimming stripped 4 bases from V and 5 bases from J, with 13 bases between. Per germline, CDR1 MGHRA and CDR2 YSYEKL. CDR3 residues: CASSPRAAGDTQYF. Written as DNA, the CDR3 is TGCGCCAGCAGCCCCAGAGCGGCGGGAGATACGCAGTATTTT.

The CDR3 loop reads CASSFSNYEQYF. CDR3 nucleotide sequence: TGCGCCAGCAGCTTTTCCAACTACGAGCAGTACTTC. This chain links TRBV5-1 with TRBJ2-7; no reliable D call. From germline, CDR1 is SGHRS and CDR2 YFSETQ. V was pared by 2 bases and J by 3 bases, with 6 bases between. This CDR3 comprises 12 residues.

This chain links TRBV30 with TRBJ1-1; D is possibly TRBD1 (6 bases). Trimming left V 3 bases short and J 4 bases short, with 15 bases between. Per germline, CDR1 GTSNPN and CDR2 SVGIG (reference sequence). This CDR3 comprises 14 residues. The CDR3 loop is CAWSRQQGITEAFF. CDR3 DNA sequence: TGTGCCTGGAGCCGCCAACAGGGAATCACTGAAGCTTTCTTT.

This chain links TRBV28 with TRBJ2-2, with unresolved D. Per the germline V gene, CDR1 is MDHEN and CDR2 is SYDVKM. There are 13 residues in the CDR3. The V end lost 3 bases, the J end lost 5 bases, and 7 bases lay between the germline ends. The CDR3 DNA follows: TGTGCCAGCAGTTTTCCCCTAACCGGGGAGCTGTTTTTT. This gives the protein CASSFPLTGELFF.

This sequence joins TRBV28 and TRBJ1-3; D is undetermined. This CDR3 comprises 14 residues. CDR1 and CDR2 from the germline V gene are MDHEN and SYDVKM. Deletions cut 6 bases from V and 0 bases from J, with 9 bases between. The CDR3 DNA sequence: TGTGCCAGCAGACGAGGGAACTCTGGAAACACCATATATTTT. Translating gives CASRRGNSGNTIYF. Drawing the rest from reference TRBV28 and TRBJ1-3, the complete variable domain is DVKVTQSSRYLVKRTGEKVFLECVQDMDHENMFWYRQDPGLGLRLIYFSYDVKMKEKGDIPEGYSVSREKKERFSLILESASTNQTSMYLCASRRGNSGNTIYFGEGSWLTVV.

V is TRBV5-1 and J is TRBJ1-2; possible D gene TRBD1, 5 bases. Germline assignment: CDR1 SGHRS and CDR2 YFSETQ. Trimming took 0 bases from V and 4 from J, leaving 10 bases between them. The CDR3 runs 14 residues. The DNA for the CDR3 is TGCGCCAGCAGCTTGGTAGTAGGGGCCTATGGCTACACCTTC. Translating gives CASSLVVGAYGYTF.

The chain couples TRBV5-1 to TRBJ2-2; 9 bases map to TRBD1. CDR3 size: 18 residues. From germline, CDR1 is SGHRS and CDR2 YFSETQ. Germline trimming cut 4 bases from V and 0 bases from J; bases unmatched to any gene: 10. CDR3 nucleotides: TGCGCCAGCAGCCCCCCACGGACAGGGGCATCGAACACCGGGGAGCTGTTTTTT. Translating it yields CASSPPRTGASNTGELFF. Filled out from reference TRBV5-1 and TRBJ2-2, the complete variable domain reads KAGVTQTPRYLIKTRGQQVTLSCSPISGHRSVSWYQQTPGQGLQFLFEYFSETQRNKGNFPGRFSGRQFSNSRSEMNVSTLELGDSALYLCASSPPRTGASNTGELFFGEGSRLTVL.

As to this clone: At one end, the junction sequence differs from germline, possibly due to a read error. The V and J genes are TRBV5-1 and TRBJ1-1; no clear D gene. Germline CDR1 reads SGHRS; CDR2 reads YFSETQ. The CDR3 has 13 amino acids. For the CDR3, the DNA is TGCGCCAGCAGCTTGGCCGAGAACGCTGAAGCTTTCTTT. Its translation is CASSLAENAEAFF.

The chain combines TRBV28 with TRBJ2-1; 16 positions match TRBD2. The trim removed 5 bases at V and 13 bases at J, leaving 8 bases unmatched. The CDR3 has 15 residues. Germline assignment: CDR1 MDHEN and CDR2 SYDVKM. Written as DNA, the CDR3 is TGTGCCAGCAGTCCCGGGACTAGCGGGAGGGAGGAACAGTTCTTC. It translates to CASSPGTSGREEQFF.

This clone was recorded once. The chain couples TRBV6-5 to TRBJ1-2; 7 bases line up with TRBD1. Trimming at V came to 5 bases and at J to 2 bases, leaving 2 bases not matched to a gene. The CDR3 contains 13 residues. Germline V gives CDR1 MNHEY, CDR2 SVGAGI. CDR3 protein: CASSPQGNYGYTF. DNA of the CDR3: TGTGCCAGCAGTCCACAGGGGAACTATGGCTACACCTTC.

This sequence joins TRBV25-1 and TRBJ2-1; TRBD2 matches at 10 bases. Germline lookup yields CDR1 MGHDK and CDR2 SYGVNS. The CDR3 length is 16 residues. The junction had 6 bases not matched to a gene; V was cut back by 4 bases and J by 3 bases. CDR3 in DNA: TGTGCCAGCAGTGGCTGGACTAGCGGAAGCTACAATGAGCAGTTCTTC. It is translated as CASSGWTSGSYNEQFF.

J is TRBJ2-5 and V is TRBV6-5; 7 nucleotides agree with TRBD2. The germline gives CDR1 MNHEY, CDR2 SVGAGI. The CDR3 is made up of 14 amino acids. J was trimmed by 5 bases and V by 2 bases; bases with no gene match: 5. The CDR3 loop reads CASSYGRARETQYF. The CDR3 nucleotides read TGTGCCAGCAGTTACGGGAGGGCCCGGGAGACCCAGTACTTC.

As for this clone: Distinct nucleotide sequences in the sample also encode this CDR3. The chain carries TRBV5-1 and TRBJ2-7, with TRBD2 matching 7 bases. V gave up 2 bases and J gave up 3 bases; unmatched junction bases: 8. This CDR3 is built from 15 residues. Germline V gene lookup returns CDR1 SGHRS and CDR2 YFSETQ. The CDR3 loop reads CASSFFQTSDYEQYF. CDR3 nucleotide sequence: TGCGCCAGCAGCTTTTTCCAAACTAGCGACTACGAGCAGTACTTC.

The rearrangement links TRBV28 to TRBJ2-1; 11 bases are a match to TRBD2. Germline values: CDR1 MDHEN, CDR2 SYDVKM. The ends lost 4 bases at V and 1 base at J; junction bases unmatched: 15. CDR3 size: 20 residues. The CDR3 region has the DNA TGTGCCAGCAGTTCCAGGACTAGCGGGTGGTCTAAGCCTTCCTACAATGAGCAGTTCTTC. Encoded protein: CASSSRTSGWSKPSYNEQFF.

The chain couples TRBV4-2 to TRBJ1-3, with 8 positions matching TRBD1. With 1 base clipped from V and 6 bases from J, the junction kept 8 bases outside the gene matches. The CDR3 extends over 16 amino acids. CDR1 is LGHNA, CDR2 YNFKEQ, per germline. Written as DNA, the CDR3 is TGTGCCAGCAGCCAAGTAGGGACAGGAGCAACAAACACCATATATTTT. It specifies CASSQVGTGATNTIYF.

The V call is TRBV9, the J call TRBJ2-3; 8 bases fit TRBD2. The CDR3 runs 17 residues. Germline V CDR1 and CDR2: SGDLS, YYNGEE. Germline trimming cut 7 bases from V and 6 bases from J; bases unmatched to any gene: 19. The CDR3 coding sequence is TGTGCCAGCGGCAAGAGACTAGCGTGGGGTTCCGGGGATACGCAGTATTTT. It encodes CASGKRLAWGSGDTQYF.

CDR3 DNA sequence: TGTGCCAGCAGCTTCAACGCAGGGGTGGAGACCCAGTACTTC. Its translation: CASSFNAGVETQYF. The genes are TRBV7-2 and TRBJ2-5; weak D call: TRBD1 (6 bases). V was shortened by 3 bases and J by 5 bases, with 13 bases between the two germline ends. The CDR3 contains 14 residues. Germline V gene sequence: CDR1 SGHTA, CDR2 FQGNSA.